A selection of T cell receptor beta chains follows, all from one sample in a study of T cell responses to AZD1222 COVID-19 vaccine. The repertoire was sequenced with immunoSEQ multiplex PCR; TCRdb's copy has only in-frame clones and lacks some. The table has 100,000 to 150,000 clones, 75% to 95% seen once; the top ten hold approximately 2.1%. The starting material was peripheral blood, obtained 28 days after the second AZD1222 dose. The receptors stem from an adult who received the AZD1222 COVID-19 vaccine. Both conserved end residues are part of each CDR3. A D gene is named only where the DNA matches it firmly. Size is omitted from some rows. Given values are once, few, many or a class for expanded clones.

TRBV9	TRBJ1-2	TRBD1	NA	CASSPRTGNNYGYTF	TGTGCCAGCAGCCCCCGGACAGGGAATAACTATGGCTACACCTTC
TRBV11-3	TRBJ2-2	NA	NA	CASSHTGNTGELFF	TGTGCCAGCAGCCACACAGGGAACACCGGGGAGCTGTTTTTT
TRBV30	TRBJ1-5	TRBD1	once	CACATGENQPQHF	TGTGCCTGTGCGACAGGGGAGAATCAGCCCCAGCATTTT
TRBV11-2	TRBJ2-1	NA	NA	CASSSGLRARNPEQFF	TGTGCCAGCAGCTCAGGACTGCGGGCCCGCAATCCCGAGCAGTTCTTC
TRBV7-7	TRBJ1-1	NA	NA	CASSLAAAVVMNTEAFF	TGTGCTAGCAGCTTAGCCGCCGCCGTCGTGATGAACACTGAAGCTTTCTTT
TRBV19	TRBJ1-4	NA	few	CASSPTRLEKLFF	TGTGCCAGTAGTCCGACGAGGCTTGAAAAACTGTTTTTT
TRBV2	TRBJ2-7	NA	NA	CASSEGQGNYEQYF	TGTGCCAGCAGTGAAGGCCAGGGCAACTACGAGCAGTACTTC
TRBV21-1	TRBJ1-1	NA	NA	CASSKGAKGGNTEAFF	TGTGCCAGCAGCAAAGGTGCGAAGGGAGGGAACACTGAAGCTTTCTTT
TRBV30	TRBJ1-1	NA	NA	CAWSFLTNTEAFF	TGTGCCTGGAGTTTTCTCACCAACACTGAAGCTTTCTTT
TRBV30	TRBJ1-1	NA	NA	CAWSAGVSREAFF	TGTGCCTGGAGCGCGGGCGTTAGCCGTGAAGCTTTCTTT
TRBV11-1	TRBJ2-1	TRBD2	NA	CASSLAQGLASYNEQFF	TGTGCCAGCAGCTTAGCGCAAGGACTAGCGTCTTACAATGAGCAGTTCTTC
TRBV19	TRBJ1-3	NA	few	CASTLEGTGRRSGNTIYF	TGTGCCAGTACCCTAGAGGGAACAGGGCGTCGTTCTGGAAACACCATATATTTT
TRBV6-5	TRBJ1-4	TRBD1	NA	CASSYGRGNEKLFF	TGTGCCAGCAGTTACGGCAGGGGGAATGAAAAACTGTTTTTT
TRBV9	TRBJ2-2	NA	NA	CASSVGHVDTGELFF	TGTGCCAGCAGCGTAGGGCACGTAGACACCGGGGAGCTGTTTTTT
TRBV19	TRBJ2-3	TRBD1	NA	CASSFPDRVNTDTQYF	TGTGCCAGTAGTTTCCCGGACAGGGTGAACACAGATACGCAGTATTTT
TRBV7-2	TRBJ1-2	NA	NA	CASSLVGTGNYGYTF	TGTGCCAGCAGCTTAGTGGGTACGGGGAACTATGGCTACACCTTC
TRBV7-9	TRBJ2-1	TRBD2	NA	CASSFSASGNNEQFF	TGTGCCAGCAGCTTTTCGGCTAGCGGAAACAATGAGCAGTTCTTC
TRBV27	TRBJ1-1	NA	few	CASRSGSLGTEAFF	TGTGCCAGCAGGTCAGGGTCCCTGGGCACTGAAGCTTTCTTT
TRBV6-5	TRBJ2-2	NA	NA	CASSYASRVDTGELFF	TGTGCCAGCAGTTACGCTTCCAGGGTGGACACCGGGGAGCTGTTTTTT
TRBV18	TRBJ1-3	NA	NA	CASSPPSEAGNTIYF	TGTGCCAGCTCACCACCGAGCGAGGCTGGAAACACCATATATTTT
TRBV2	TRBJ1-1	TRBD1	NA	CASGRQGADTEAFF	TGTGCCAGCGGAAGACAGGGTGCTGACACTGAAGCTTTCTTT
TRBV6-2/TRBV6-3	TRBJ2-5	NA	NA	CASSQLAQETQYF	TGTGCCAGCAGTCAACTAGCCCAGGAGACCCAGTACTTC
TRBV9	TRBJ1-1	NA	NA	CASSVGGRGNTEAFF	TGTGCCAGCAGCGTAGGAGGGAGAGGGAACACTGAAGCTTTCTTT
TRBV27	TRBJ1-1	NA	NA	CASSPGQRPNTEAFF	TGTGCCAGCAGTCCCGGACAGAGACCGAACACTGAAGCTTTCTTT
TRBV2	TRBJ2-3	TRBD1	NA	CASSETGTGTSQYF	TGTGCCAGCAGTGAAACGGGGACAGGAACGTCCCAGTATTTT
TRBV2	TRBJ2-1	NA	NA	CASSSTARSNEQFF	TGTGCCAGCAGTTCGACAGCCAGAAGCAATGAGCAGTTCTTC
TRBV9	TRBJ1-2	NA	NA	CASSVGMMGADGYTF	TGTGCCAGCAGCGTAGGAATGATGGGGGCGGATGGCTACACCTTC
TRBV27	TRBJ1-6	NA	NA	CASSLLGQTFNSPLHF	TGTGCCAGCAGTTTATTAGGACAGACCTTCAATTCACCCCTCCACTTT
TRBV7-9	TRBJ1-4	NA	NA	CASEFEAGNEKLFF	TGTGCCAGCGAGTTCGAGGCGGGGAATGAAAAACTGTTTTTT
TRBV5-1	TRBJ2-7	NA	NA	CASSLGPDSYEQYF	TGCGCCAGCAGCTTGGGGCCGGACTCCTACGAGCAGTACTTC
TRBV7-2	TRBJ1-2	NA	few	CASSLSAGTLENYGYTF	TGTGCCAGCAGCTTGTCTGCCGGGACCTTGGAAAACTATGGCTACACCTTC
TRBV7-9	TRBJ1-5	NA	NA	CASSQTGIDQPQHF	TGTGCCAGCAGCCAGACGGGAATTGATCAGCCCCAGCATTTT
TRBV9	TRBJ2-6	NA	NA	CASSGHPLGANVLTF	TGTGCCAGCAGCGGCCATCCCCTCGGGGCCAACGTCCTGACTTTC
TRBV27	TRBJ2-6	TRBD1	NA	CASSTTGAGANVLTF	TGTGCCAGCAGTACAACAGGGGCTGGGGCCAACGTCCTGACTTTC